The 20 T cell receptor beta chains below all came from one sample that was sequenced in a study of T-cell memory formation after mild COVID-19. TCRdb recomputed calls from the 5' RACE reads with MiXCR, one row per CDR3 protein. The sample lists a few hundred thousand distinct CDR3 sequences, 8% to 10% occurring once. Sample: PBMCs or a T cell subset sorted from them (not recorded which). Receptors were obtained from a young man who had mild COVID-19 (a few samples of this study predate the infection). Cell type and time point are not known.

This clonotype was seen many times. The chain joins TRBV12-3 or TRBV12-4 to TRBJ1-4; 9 nucleotides align to TRBD1. The J segment lost 1 base and the V segment lost 3 bases, leaving 12 bases of the junction unmatched. The CDR3 is made up of 19 amino acids. CDR3 region: CASSFGGQGFFGTNEKLFF. The CDR3 nucleotides are TGTGCCAGCAGTTTTGGTGGACAGGGGTTTTTTGGAACTAATGAAAAACTGTTTTTT.

This clonotype was observed a few times. This chain joins TRBV6-6 and TRBJ1-4; no definite D call. The V gene lost 6 bases and the J gene lost 0 bases, with 8 bases spanning the gap. The CDR3 contains 14 residues. Per the germline V gene, CDR1 is MNHNY and CDR2 is SVGAGI (reference sequence). The CDR3: CASSTTSTNEKLFF. The DNA of the CDR3 is TGTGCCAGCAGCACAACCTCAACTAATGAAAAACTGTTTTTT.

The chain has TRBV4-2 and TRBJ2-3, with TRBD1 matching 7 bases. The CDR3 is made up of 18 amino acids. J gave up 4 bases and V 2 bases, and 15 bases lay outside the gene matches. CDR1 LGHNA and CDR2 YNFKEQ come from the germline V gene. CDR3 region: CASSQTGEQGMGPDTQYF. The CDR3 DNA is TGTGCCAGCAGCCAAACTGGAGAACAGGGGATGGGACCAGATACGCAGTATTTT.

In its sample, this clonotype was seen a few times. This sequence joins TRBV29-1 and TRBJ1-1; unclear D gene. Germline-derived CDR1 and CDR2 are SQVTM and ANQGSEA. With 1 base removed from V and 4 bases from J, the gap between germline ends came to 10 bases. The CDR3 contains 13 residues. The CDR3 DNA is TGCAGCGTTGAAGCCAGATGGGGCACTGAAGCTTTCTTT. This codes for CSVEARWGTEAFF.

The V and J genes are TRBV15 and TRBJ1-5; 9 nucleotides match TRBD1. Germline V gene lookup returns CDR1 LNHNV and CDR2 YYDKDF (reference sequence). The CDR3 has 16 amino acids. V lost 4 bases and J lost 3; bases outside the gene matches: 7. The CDR3 reads CATSTGQGSNNQPQHF. In DNA, the CDR3 is TGTGCCACCAGCACGGGACAGGGAAGCAACAATCAGCCCCAGCATTTT. Full variable domain (outside the CDR3, taken from reference TRBV15 and TRBJ1-5): DAMVIQNPRYQVTQFGKPVTLSCSQTLNHNVMYWYQQKSSQAPKLLFHYYDKDFNNEADTPDNFQSRRPNTSFCFLDIRSPGLGDTAMYLCATSTGQGSNNQPQHFGDGTRLSIL.

This clonotype was seen ten or more times. J is TRBJ2-1 and V is TRBV3-1; no clear D. This CDR3 spans 14 amino acids. The germline CDR1 and CDR2 sequences are LGHDT and YNNKEL (reference sequence). V gave up 4 bases and J gave up 5 bases, with 12 bases separating them. The CDR3 spells CASSPGWVHNEQFF. The CDR3 bases are TGTGCCAGCAGCCCAGGTTGGGTTCACAATGAGCAGTTCTTC.

This clonotype was found a few times. The chain uses TRBV4-3 and TRBJ2-4; the match to TRBD1 covers 10 bases. V shed 5 bases and J 8 bases; nucleotides not matched to a gene: 9. In germline, CDR1 is LGHNA, CDR2 YSLEER. The CDR3 has 15 amino acids. Here the CDR3 DNA reads TGCGCCAGCAGCTATACCGACAGGGGGCGAGACATTCAGTACTTC. This codes for CASSYTDRGRDIQYF.

The chain couples TRBV4-3 to TRBJ2-2; D gene uncertain. The V end lost 0 bases, the J end lost 4 bases, and 15 bases lay between the germline ends. CDR3 size: 17 residues. Germline-derived CDR1 and CDR2 are LGHNA and YSLEER. CDR3 amino acids: CASSQELIRAITGELFF. The DNA of the CDR3 is TGCGCCAGCAGCCAAGAACTCATAAGGGCGATCACCGGGGAGCTGTTTTTT.

This rearrangement joins TRBV7-2 to TRBJ2-5; D possibly corresponds to TRBD1 (6 bases). This CDR3 region has 14 residues. V was trimmed by 5 bases and J by 5 bases, leaving 15 bases between them. Germline values: CDR1 SGHTA, CDR2 FQGNSA. CDR3 in amino acids: CASSPRGGRETQYF. The CDR3 bases are TGTGCCAGCAGCCCGAGAGGGGGTCGGGAGACCCAGTACTTC.

The J gene is TRBJ2-1, the V gene TRBV29-1, with 7 bases identical to TRBD1. The CDR3 is made up of 13 amino acids. CDR1 SQVTM and CDR2 ANQGSEA come from the germline V gene. V dropped 7 bases and J dropped 3; count of bases not matched to a gene: 6. In DNA, the CDR3 is TGCAGCGAAAGGGACAGTGACTACAATGAGCAGTTCTTC. Its protein product is CSERDSDYNEQFF.

This clonotype was detected only a few times. The chain couples TRBV5-1 to TRBJ2-3; D might be TRBD2 (6 bases). CDR3 length: 14 amino acids. Germline values: CDR1 SGHRS, CDR2 YFSETQ. Trimming stripped 0 bases from V and 6 bases from J, with 11 bases between. CDR3 sequence (DNA): TGCGCCAGCAGCTTGGTGCCGGGAGTGGATACGCAGTATTTT. Its protein product is CASSLVPGVDTQYF.

A few counts support this clonotype. This chain joins TRBV7-8 and TRBJ2-3; no clear D. The CDR3 is made up of 14 amino acids. Trimming shortened V by 5 bases and J by 2 bases, and 11 bases separated the two germline ends. Germline CDR1 and CDR2: SGHVS and FQNEAQ. The CDR3, as DNA: TGTGCCAGCAGCCGCTCGTTTTTCACAGATACGCAGTATTTT. This translates into CASSRSFFTDTQYF.

In this sample, this clonotype turned up many times. The chain is built from TRBV29-1 and TRBJ2-5, with 14 positions matching TRBD2. Germline V gives CDR1 SQVTM, CDR2 ANQGSEA. The CDR3 totals 14 residues. J gave up 4 bases and V 6 bases, and 4 bases lay outside the gene matches. CDR3 DNA sequence: TGCAGCGTGGGGACTAGCGGGGGAGTAGAGACCCAGTACTTC. It codes for CSVGTSGGVETQYF.

V gene TRBV20-1 combines with J gene TRBJ1-3; D is ambiguous. Germline V gene lookup returns CDR1 DFQATT and CDR2 SNEGSKA (reference sequence). The length of the CDR3 is 14 residues. Trimming left V 5 bases short and J 2 bases short, with 13 bases between. DNA for the CDR3: TGCAGTGCTCCTAAACCCGTAGCTGGAAACACCATATATTTT. As protein: CSAPKPVAGNTIYF.

This clonotype came up many times. The rearrangement links TRBV5-1 to TRBJ2-3; D is possibly TRBD1 (6 bases). CDR3 size: 15 residues. CDR1 and CDR2 (germline): SGHRS, YFSETQ. V was pared by 2 bases and J by 0 bases, with 10 bases between. CDR3 coding DNA: TGCGCCAGCAGCTTTGGGACATCTAGCACAGATACGCAGTATTTT. Protein sequence: CASSFGTSSTDTQYF. Full variable domain (rest looked up from reference TRBV5-1 and TRBJ2-3): KAGVTQTPRYLIKTRGQQVTLSCSPISGHRSVSWYQQTPGQGLQFLFEYFSETQRNKGNFPGRFSGRQFSNSRSEMNVSTLELGDSALYLCASSFGTSSTDTQYFGPGTRLTVL.

J is TRBJ2-7 and V is TRBV7-9; 11 bases are shared with TRBD1. The CDR3 totals 17 residues. V lost 4 bases and J lost 3; bases outside the gene matches: 11. Germline V CDR1 and CDR2: SEHNR, FQNEAQ (reference sequence). The CDR3 spells CASSSQLGTGGNYEQYF. CDR3 DNA: TGTGCCAGCAGCTCACAACTTGGGACAGGGGGAAACTACGAGCAGTACTTC.

The CDR3 DNA reads as TGTGCCAGCAGTGCGGGGTGGGAAGATACGCAGTATTTT. This codes for CASSAGWEDTQYF. V usage is TRBV2 and J usage is TRBJ2-3, with D tentatively TRBD2 (5 bases). Germline V lookup: CDR1 SNHLY, CDR2 FYNNEI. V was clipped by 4 bases and J by 5 bases, with 10 bases between them. This CDR3 has 13 residues.

This clonotype has a count of ten or more. The chain is built from TRBV5-6 and TRBJ2-3; D may be TRBD1 (6 bases). This CDR3 contains 13 residues. V lost 4 bases to trimming and J lost 5 bases, with 11 bases between them. Germline loops: CDR1 SGHDT, CDR2 YYEEEE. CDR3 DNA sequence: TGTGCCAGCAGCGACACAGGGAGAGATACGCAGTATTTT. As protein: CASSDTGRDTQYF.

The sample holds a few counts of this clonotype. This chain uses TRBV29-1 with TRBJ1-1; TRBD1 aligns across 7 bases. V gave up 4 bases and J gave up 8 bases; unmatched junction bases: 4. Germline V gives CDR1 SQVTM, CDR2 ANQGSEA. The CDR3 has 11 amino acids. The CDR3 reads CSVVLGGEAFF. CDR3 coding DNA: TGCAGCGTTGTCTTAGGGGGCGAAGCTTTCTTT.

The chain links TRBV12-3 or TRBV12-4 to TRBJ1-3; perhaps TRBD1 as D (5 bases). Trimming pared 6 bases from V and 0 bases from J, leaving 18 bases between. The CDR3 has 17 amino acids. CDR3 in amino acids: CASSHRIGDPSGNTIYF. The CDR3 DNA reads as TGTGCCAGCAGCCACAGAATAGGGGACCCCTCTGGAAACACCATATATTTT.